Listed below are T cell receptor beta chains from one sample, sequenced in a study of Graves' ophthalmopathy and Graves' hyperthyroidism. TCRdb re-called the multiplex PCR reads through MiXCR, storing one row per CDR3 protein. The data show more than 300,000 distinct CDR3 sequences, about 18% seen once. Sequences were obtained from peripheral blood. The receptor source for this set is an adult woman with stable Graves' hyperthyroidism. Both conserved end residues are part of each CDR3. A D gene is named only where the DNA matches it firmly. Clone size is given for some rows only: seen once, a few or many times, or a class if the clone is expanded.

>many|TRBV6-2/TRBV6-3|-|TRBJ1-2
TGTGCCAGCAGTTACGACGGGGGGCGGCATCTCTATGGCTACACCTTC
CASSYDGGRHLYGYTF
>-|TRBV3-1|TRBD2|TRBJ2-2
TGTGCCAGCAGCCTTAGCGGGGGCGCGCTGTTTTTT
CASSLSGGALFF
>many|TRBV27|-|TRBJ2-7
TGTGCCAGCATGTCACTCCCTTGGGGAGAGCAGTACTTC
CASMSLPWGEQYF
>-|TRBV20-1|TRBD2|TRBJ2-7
TGCAGTGCCGCCGGGACTACCGCAGTACAATACGAGCAGTACTTC
CSAAGTTAVQYEQYF
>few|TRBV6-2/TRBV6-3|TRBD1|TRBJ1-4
TGTGCCAGCAGCCAAACCGGGACAGGCTATACCACCGAAAAACTGTTTTTT
CASSQTGTGYTTEKLFF
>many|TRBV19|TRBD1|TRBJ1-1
TGTGCCAGTAGGAAACCAACAGGGGTATCCATGAACACTGAAGCTTTCTTT
CASRKPTGVSMNTEAFF
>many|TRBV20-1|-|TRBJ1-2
TGCAGTGCTAGACCCCCGGGCGGGGGCTATCACTATGGCTACACCTTC
CSARPPGGGYHYGYTF
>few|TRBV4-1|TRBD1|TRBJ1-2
TGCGCCAGCAGCCAAGTATTCTCACCCCTCCCCCGGACAGGAATCTATGGCTACACCTTC
CASSQVFSPLPRTGIYGYTF
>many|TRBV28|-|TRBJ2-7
TGTGCCAGCAGCCGACAGCACCCCCCGCTCTACGAGCAGTACTTC
CASSRQHPPLYEQYF
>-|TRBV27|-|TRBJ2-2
TGTGCCAGCAGCCGACTAGGTATATCCGGGGAGCTGTTTTTT
CASSRLGISGELFF
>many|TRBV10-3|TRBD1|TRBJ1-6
TGTGCCATCAGCGCCAGGGGGGGACCGGATAATTCACCCCTCCACTTT
CAISARGGPDNSPLHF
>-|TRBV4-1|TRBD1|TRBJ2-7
TGCGCCAGCAGCCTAACAGGGGGAACCGACGAGCAGTACTTC
CASSLTGGTDEQYF
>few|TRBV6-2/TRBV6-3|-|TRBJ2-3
TGTGCCAGCATTTCCGGCGCCCCCGGTACGCAGTATTTT
CASISGAPGTQYF
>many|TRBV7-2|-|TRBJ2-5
TGTGCCAGCAGCGAACGGGCGTCCTATAAAGAGACCCAGTACTTC
CASSERASYKETQYF
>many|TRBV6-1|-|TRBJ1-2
TGTGCCAGCTGGGGGGGAGCTTTAGCTAACTATGGCTACACCTTC
CASWGGALANYGYTF
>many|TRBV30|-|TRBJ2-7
TGTGCCTGGAGAGCTACCCGGGTTTGGGCCTACGAGCAGTACTTC
CAWRATRVWAYEQYF
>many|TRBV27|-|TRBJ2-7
TGTGCCAGCAGTTTATCGAGCACAGGCACCTACGAGCAGTACTTC
CASSLSSTGTYEQYF
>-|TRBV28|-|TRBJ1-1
TGTGCCAGCAGTTACGTCGGACTTGAGGGCACTGAAGCTTTCTTT
CASSYVGLEGTEAFF
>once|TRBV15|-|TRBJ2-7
TGTGCCACCAGCAGGGCACAATCGGGGGCCTACGAGCAGTACTTC
CATSRAQSGAYEQYF
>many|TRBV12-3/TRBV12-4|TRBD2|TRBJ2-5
TGTGCCAGCAGTTCCCCAGCGGGAGTGGAGACCCAGTACTTC
CASSSPAGVETQYF
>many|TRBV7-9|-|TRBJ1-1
TGTGCCAGCAGCTTAGCACAGGGTTACACTGAAGCTTTCTTT
CASSLAQGYTEAFF
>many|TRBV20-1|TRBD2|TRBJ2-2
TGCAGTGCTAGTGGGGCTAGCGGGAGCGGGGCCGGGGAGCTGTTTTTT
CSASGASGSGAGELFF
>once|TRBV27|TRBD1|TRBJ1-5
TGTGCCAGCAGTTTATATAGTTTCCCGACAGGGAGTCAGCCCCAGCATTTT
CASSLYSFPTGSQPQHF
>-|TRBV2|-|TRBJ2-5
TGTGCCAGCAGTGAGGAAGGGTCGGGTTTCACCCAGTACTTC
CASSEEGSGFTQYF
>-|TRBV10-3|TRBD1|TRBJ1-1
TGTGCCATCAGAATGACAGGGGGCCAGAACACTGAAGCTTTCTTT
CAIRMTGGQNTEAFF
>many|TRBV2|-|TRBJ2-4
TGTGCCAGCGGGACGGGTCCAGCCAAAAACATTCAGTACTTC
CASGTGPAKNIQYF
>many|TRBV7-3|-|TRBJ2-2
TGTGCCAGCAGCCCGCTTGCTGGGGCCGGGGAGCTGTTTTTT
CASSPLAGAGELFF
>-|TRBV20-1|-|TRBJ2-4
TGCAGTGTCTCAATAGGGCGGGTCATAAAGGGAAACATTCAGTACTTC
CSVSIGRVIKGNIQYF
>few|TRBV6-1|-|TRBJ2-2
TGTGCCAGCACCTACCCGGGAGCCGGGGAGCTGTTTTTT
CASTYPGAGELFF
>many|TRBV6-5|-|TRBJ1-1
TGTGCCAGCACCCCAGGGACTGAAGCTTTCTTT
CASTPGTEAFF
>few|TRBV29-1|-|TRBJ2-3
TGCAGCGTTCCGTGGGCCAGCACAGATACGCAGTATTTT
CSVPWASTDTQYF
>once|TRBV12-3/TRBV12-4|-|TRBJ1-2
TGTGCCAGCAGCTTAGGTATCGGAGGCTATGGCTACACCTTC
CASSLGIGGYGYTF
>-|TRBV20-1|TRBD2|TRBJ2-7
TGCAGTGTCAGTAGCGGGGGGGCCCAGGGCGAGCAGTACTTC
CSVSSGGAQGEQYF
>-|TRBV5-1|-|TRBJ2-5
TGCGCCAGCAGCTTGGAGGGGCGGGGCGGAAAAGAGACCCAGTACTTC
CASSLEGRGGKETQYF
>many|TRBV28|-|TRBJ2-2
TGTGCCAGCAGTTTACGATTTCCAGTGAACACCGGGGAGCTGTTTTTT
CASSLRFPVNTGELFF
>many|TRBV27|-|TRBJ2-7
TGTGCCAGCAGTTTATCGGTGACAGACTACGAGCAGTACTTC
CASSLSVTDYEQYF
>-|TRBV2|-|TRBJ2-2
TGTGCCAGCAGACTGGGGGGAACCCCGAACACCGGGGAGCTGTTTTTT
CASRLGGTPNTGELFF
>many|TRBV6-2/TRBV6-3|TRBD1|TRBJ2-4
TGTGCCAGCAGTTACTCCCCGGGACAGGGGCCCTGGACTGGTGGAAACATTCAGTACTTC
CASSYSPGQGPWTGGNIQYF
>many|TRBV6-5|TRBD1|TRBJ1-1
TGTGCCAGCAGTTACTCAAGGGGACAGGGGGCTGAAGCTTTCTTT
CASSYSRGQGAEAFF
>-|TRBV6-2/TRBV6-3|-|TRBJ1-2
TGTGCCAGCAGTTACGGGACAAGAAACTATGGCTACACCTTC
CASSYGTRNYGYTF
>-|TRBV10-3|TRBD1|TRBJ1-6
TGTGCCATCGGGGGACAGGGGGACTCACCCCTCCACTTT
CAIGGQGDSPLHF
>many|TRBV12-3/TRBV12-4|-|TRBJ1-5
TGTGCCAGCAGTTTAGATCAGGGGCCCAATCAGCCCCAGCATTTT
CASSLDQGPNQPQHF
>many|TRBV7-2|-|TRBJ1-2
TGTGCCAGCAGCCCCGAGGCGGTTGAGTATGGCTACACCTTC
CASSPEAVEYGYTF
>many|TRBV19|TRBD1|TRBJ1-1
TGTGCCAGTAGTATCCAGGGGGCGCCGAGGACTGAAGCTTTCTTT
CASSIQGAPRTEAFF
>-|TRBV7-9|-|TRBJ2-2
TGTGCCAGCAGCTTATGGAACAGTAACACCGGGGAGCTGTTTTTT
CASSLWNSNTGELFF